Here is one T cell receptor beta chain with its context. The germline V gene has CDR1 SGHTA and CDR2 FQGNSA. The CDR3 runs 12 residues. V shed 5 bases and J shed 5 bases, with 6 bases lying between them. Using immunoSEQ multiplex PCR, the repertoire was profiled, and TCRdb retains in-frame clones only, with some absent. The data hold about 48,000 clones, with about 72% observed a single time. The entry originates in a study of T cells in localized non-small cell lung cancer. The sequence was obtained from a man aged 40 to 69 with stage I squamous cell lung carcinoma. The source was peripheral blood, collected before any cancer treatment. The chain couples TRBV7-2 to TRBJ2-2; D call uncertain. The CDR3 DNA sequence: TGTGCCAGCAGCCAAAAAACCGGGGAGCTGTTTTTT. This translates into CASSQKTGELFF.